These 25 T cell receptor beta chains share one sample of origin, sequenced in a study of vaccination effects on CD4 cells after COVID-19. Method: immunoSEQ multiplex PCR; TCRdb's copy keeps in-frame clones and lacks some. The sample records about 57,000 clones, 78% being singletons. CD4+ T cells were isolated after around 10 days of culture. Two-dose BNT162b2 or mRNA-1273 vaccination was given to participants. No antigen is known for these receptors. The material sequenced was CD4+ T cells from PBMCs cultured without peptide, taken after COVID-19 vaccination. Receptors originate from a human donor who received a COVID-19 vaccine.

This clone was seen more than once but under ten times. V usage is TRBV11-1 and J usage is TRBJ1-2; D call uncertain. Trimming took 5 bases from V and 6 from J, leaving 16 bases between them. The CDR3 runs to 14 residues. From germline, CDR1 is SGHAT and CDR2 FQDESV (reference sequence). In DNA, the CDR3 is TGTGCCAGCAGCCGGAGGGCAGGAGACGATGGCTACACCTTC. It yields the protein CASSRRAGDDGYTF.

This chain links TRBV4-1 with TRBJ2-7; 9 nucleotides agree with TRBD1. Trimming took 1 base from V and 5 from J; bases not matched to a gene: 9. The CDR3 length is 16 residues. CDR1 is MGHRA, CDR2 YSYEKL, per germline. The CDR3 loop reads CASSQVGTGSRNEQYF. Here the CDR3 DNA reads TGCGCCAGCAGCCAAGTCGGGACAGGGTCTCGCAACGAGCAGTACTTC.

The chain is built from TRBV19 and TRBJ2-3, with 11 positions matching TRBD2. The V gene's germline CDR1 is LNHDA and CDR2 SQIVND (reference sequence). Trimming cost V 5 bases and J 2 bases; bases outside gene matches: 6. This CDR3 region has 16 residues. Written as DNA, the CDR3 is TGTGCCAGTAGTGCCCGACTAGCGGGGTTCACAGATACGCAGTATTTT. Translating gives CASSARLAGFTDTQYF.

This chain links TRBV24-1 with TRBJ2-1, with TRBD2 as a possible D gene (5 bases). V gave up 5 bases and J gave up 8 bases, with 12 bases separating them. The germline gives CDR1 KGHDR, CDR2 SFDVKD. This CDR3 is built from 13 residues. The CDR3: CATSAGLSHEQFF. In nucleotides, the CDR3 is TGTGCCACCAGTGCCGGACTCAGCCATGAGCAGTTCTTC.

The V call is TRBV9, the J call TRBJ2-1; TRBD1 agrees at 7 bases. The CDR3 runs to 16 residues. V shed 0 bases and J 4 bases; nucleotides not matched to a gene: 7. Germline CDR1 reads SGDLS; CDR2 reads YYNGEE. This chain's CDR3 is CASSVAWDSGYNEQFF. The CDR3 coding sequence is TGTGCCAGCAGCGTAGCTTGGGACAGTGGTTACAATGAGCAGTTCTTC.

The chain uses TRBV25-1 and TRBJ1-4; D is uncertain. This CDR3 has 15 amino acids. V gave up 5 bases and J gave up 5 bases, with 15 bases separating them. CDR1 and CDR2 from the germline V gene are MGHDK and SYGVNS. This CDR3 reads CASSRLGLVNEKLFF. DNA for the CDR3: TGTGCCAGCAGTCGGTTGGGATTAGTCAATGAAAAACTGTTTTTT.

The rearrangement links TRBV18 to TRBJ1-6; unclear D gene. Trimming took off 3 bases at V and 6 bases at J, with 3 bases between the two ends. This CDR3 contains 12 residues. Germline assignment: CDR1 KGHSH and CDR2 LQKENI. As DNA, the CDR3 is TGTGCCAGCTCACCGTCTAATTCACCCCTCCACTTT. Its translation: CASSPSNSPLHF.

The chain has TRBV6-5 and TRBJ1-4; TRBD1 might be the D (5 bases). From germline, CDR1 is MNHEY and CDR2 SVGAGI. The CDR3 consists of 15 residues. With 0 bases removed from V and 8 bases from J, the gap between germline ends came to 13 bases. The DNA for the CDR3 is TGTGCCAGCAGTTACTCGAGCCAAGGGGTAGAAAAACTGTTTTTT. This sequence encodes CASSYSSQGVEKLFF.

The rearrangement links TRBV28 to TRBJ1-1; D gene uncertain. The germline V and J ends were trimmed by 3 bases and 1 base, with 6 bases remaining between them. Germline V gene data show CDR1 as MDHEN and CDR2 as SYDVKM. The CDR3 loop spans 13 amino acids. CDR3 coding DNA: TGTGCCAGCAGTTTGGATGCGAACACTGAAGCTTTCTTT. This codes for CASSLDANTEAFF. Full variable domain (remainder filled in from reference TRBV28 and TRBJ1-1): DVKVTQSSRYLVKRTGEKVFLECVQDMDHENMFWYRQDPGLGLRLIYFSYDVKMKEKGDIPEGYSVSREKKERFSLILESASTNQTSMYLCASSLDANTEAFFGQGTRLTVV.

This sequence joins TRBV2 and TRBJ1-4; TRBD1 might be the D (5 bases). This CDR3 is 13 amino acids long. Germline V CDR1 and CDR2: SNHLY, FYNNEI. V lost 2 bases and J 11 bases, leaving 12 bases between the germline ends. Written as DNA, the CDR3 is TGTGCCAGCAGTGAAACCCCTCGGGACAAACTGTTTTTT. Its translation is CASSETPRDKLFF. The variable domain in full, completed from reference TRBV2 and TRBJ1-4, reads EPEVTQTPSHQVTQMGQEVILRCVPISNHLYFYWYRQILGQKVEFLVSFYNNEISEKSEIFDDQFSVERPDGSNFTLKIRSTKLEDSAMYFCASSETPRDKLFFGSGTQLSVL.

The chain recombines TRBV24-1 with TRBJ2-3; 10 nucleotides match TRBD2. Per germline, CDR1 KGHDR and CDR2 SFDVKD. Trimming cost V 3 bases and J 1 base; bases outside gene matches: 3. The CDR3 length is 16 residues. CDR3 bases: TGTGCCACCAGTGATCCTAGCGGGAGCGGCACAGATACGCAGTATTTT. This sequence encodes CATSDPSGSGTDTQYF.

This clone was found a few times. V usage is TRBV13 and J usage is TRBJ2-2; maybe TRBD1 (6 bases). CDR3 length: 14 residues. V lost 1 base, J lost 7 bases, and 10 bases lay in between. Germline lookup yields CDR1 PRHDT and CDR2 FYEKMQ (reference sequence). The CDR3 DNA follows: TGTGCCAGCAGCTTAGACAGGGTGAACGGGGAGCTGTTTTTT. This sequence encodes CASSLDRVNGELFF. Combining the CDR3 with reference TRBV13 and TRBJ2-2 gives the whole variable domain AAGVIQSPRHLIKEKRETATLKCYPIPRHDTVYWYQQGPGQDPQFLISFYEKMQSDKGSIPDRFSAQQFSDYHSELNMSSLELGDSALYFCASSLDRVNGELFFGEGSRLTVL.

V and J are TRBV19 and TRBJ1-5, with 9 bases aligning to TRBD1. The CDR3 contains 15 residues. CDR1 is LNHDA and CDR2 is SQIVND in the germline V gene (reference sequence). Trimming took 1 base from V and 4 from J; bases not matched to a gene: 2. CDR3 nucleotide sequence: TGTGCCAGTAGTATAGGACAGGGGGGGAATCAGCCCCAGCATTTT. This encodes CASSIGQGGNQPQHF.

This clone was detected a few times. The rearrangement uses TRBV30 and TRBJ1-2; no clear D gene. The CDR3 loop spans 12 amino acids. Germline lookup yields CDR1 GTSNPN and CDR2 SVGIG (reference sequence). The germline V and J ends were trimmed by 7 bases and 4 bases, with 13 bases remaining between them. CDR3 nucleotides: TGTGCCTTCACACAGAGGTTCTATGGCTACACCTTC. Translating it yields CAFTQRFYGYTF. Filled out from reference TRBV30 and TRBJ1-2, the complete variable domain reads SQTIHQWPATLVQPVGSPLSLECTVEGTSNPNLYWYRQAAGRGLQLLFYSVGIGQISSEVPQNLSASRPQDRQFILSSKKLLLSDSGFYLCAFTQRFYGYTFGSGTRLTVV.

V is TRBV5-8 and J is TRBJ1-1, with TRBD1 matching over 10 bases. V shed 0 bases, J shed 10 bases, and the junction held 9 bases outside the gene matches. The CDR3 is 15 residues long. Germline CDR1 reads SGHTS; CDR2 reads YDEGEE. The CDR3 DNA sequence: TGTGCCAGCAGCTTGGTTGTGGCGAGGGACAGGGGAGCTTTCTTT. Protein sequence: CASSLVVARDRGAFF.

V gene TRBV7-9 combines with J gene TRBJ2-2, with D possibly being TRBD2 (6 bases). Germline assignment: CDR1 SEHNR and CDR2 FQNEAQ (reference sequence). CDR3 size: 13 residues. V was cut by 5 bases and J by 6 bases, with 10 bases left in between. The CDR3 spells CASSRDSPGELFF. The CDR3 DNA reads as TGTGCCAGCAGCCGGGACTCCCCCGGGGAGCTGTTTTTT.

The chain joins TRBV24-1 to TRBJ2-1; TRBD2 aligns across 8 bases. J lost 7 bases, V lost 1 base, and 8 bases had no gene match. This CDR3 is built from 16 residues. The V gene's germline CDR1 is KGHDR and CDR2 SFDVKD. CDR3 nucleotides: TGTGCCACCAGTGATTTCGGGGGGGCGACGGGTAATGAGCAGTTCTTC. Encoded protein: CATSDFGGATGNEQFF.

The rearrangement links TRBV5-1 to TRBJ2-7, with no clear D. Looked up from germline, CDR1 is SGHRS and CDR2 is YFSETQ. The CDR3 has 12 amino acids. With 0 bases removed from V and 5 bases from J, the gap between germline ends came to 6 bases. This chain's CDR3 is CASSLVGNEQYF. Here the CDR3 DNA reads TGCGCCAGCAGCTTGGTGGGTAACGAGCAGTACTTC.

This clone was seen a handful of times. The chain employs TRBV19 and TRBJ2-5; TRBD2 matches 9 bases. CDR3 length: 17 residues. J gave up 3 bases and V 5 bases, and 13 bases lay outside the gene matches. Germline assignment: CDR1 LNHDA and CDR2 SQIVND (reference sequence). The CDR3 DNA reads TGTGCCAGTAGTCCGCTCCAATCCGGGACTAGCAAAGAGACCCAGTACTTC. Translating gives CASSPLQSGTSKETQYF.

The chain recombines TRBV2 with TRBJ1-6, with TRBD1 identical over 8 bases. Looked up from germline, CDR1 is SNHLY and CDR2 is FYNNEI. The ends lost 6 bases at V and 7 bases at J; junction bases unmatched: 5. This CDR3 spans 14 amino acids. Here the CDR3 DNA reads TGTGCCAGCAGCCCGACAGGGGAGAATTCACCCCTCCACTTT. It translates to CASSPTGENSPLHF.

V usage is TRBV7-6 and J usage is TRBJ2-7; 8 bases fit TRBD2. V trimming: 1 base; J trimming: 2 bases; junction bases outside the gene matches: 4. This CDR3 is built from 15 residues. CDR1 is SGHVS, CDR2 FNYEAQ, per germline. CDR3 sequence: CASSLGAGVAYEQYF. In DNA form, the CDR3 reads TGTGCCAGCAGCTTAGGAGCGGGGGTTGCCTACGAGCAGTACTTC.

The DNA of the CDR3 is TGTGCCAGCAGCTTAGCGGGGGCAGGAGCAGATACGCAGTATTTT. As protein: CASSLAGAGADTQYF. The chain recombines TRBV7-2 with TRBJ2-3, with D perhaps matching TRBD1 (6 bases). The CDR3 totals 15 residues. Looked up from germline, CDR1 is SGHTA and CDR2 is FQGNSA. The ends were cut back, 0 bases at V and 4 bases at J, with 11 bases in the middle.

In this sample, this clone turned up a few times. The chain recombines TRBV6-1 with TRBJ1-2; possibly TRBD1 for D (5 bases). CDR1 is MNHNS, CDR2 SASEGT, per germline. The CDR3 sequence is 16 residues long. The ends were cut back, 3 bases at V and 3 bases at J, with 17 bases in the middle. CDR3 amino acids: CASSDGTIRDHYGYTF. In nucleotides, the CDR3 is TGTGCCAGCAGTGACGGTACGATCCGGGACCACTATGGCTACACCTTC.

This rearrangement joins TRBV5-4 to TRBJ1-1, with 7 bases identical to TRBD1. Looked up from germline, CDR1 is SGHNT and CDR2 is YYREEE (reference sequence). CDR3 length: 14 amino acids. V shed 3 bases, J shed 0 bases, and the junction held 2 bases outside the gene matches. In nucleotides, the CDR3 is TGTGCCAGCAGCTCGGGACAGATGAACACTGAAGCTTTCTTT. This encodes CASSSGQMNTEAFF.

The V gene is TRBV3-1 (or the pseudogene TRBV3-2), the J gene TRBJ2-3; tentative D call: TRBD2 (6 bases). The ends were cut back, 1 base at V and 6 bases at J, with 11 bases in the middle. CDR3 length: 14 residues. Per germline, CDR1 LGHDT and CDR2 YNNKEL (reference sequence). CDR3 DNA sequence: TGTGCCAGCAGCCAAGTTGTTGGAGGGGATACGCAGTATTTT. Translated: CASSQVVGGDTQYF.